Below, 18 T cell receptor beta chains from the same sample are listed, as sequenced in a study of T-cell memory formation after mild COVID-19. From the 5' RACE reads, TCRdb called clonotypes with MiXCR, one entry per CDR3 protein. The sample has about 210,000 distinct CDR3 sequences, roughly a tenth seen once. The sequencing sample was made of PBMCs or a T cell subset sorted from them (not recorded which). The receptors were gathered from a man aged 18 to 35 who had mild COVID-19 (a few samples of this study predate the infection). Cell type and time point are not known.

In its sample, this clonotype was seen many times. The CDR3 loop is CASGTSDYEQYF. CDR3 bases: TGTGCCAGCGGGACTAGCGACTACGAGCAGTACTTC. The rearrangement links TRBV2 to TRBJ2-7, with 10 bases identical to TRBD2. The CDR3 contains 12 residues. V dropped 8 bases and J dropped 3; count of bases not matched to a gene: 1. CDR1 is SNHLY, CDR2 FYNNEI, per germline.

The rearrangement uses TRBV19 and TRBJ2-2, with D uncertain. This CDR3 is 13 amino acids long. The V gene's germline CDR1 is LNHDA and CDR2 SQIVND (reference sequence). Trimming cost V 6 bases and J 2 bases, with 7 bases left between them. CDR3 loop: CASSTINTGELFF. Written as DNA, the CDR3 is TGTGCCAGTAGCACAATTAACACCGGGGAGCTGTTTTTT.

The chain recombines TRBV7-2 with TRBJ2-5; D is unresolved. Looked up from germline, CDR1 is SGHTA and CDR2 is FQGNSA. The CDR3 consists of 14 residues. Trimming removed 6 bases at V and 1 base at J, with 12 bases between. As DNA, the CDR3 is TGTGCCAGCAGACCTACAGACACCCAAGAGACCCAGTACTTC. This translates into CASRPTDTQETQYF.

V is TRBV7-2 and J is TRBJ2-7, with unresolved D. Trimming took off 1 base at V and 4 bases at J, with 17 bases between the two ends. The CDR3 runs 16 residues. The germline V gene has CDR1 SGHTA and CDR2 FQGNSA. In DNA form, the CDR3 reads TGTGCCAGCAGCTTAGTTTCCGGCTCCAGCTGGTACGAGCAGTACTTC. Translating gives CASSLVSGSSWYEQYF.

The chain links TRBV20-1 to TRBJ2-7, with a weak D call TRBD2 (5 bases). Per the germline V gene, CDR1 is DFQATT and CDR2 is SNEGSKA (reference sequence). The CDR3 has 14 residues. Trimming shortened V by 3 bases and J by 2 bases, and 14 bases separated the two germline ends. In DNA form, the CDR3 reads TGCAGTGCTAGTCTCCCGGGGTCTACCTACGAGCAGTACTTC. Residues: CSASLPGSTYEQYF.

This clonotype was counted between two and nine times. The chain is built from TRBV12-3 or TRBV12-4 and TRBJ2-5, with D possibly matching TRBD2 (5 bases). The CDR3 has 13 amino acids. The V gene lost 6 bases and the J gene lost 2 bases, with 10 bases spanning the gap. Here the CDR3 DNA reads TGTGCCAGCAGCCTCGGGATACAAGAGACCCAGTACTTC. As protein: CASSLGIQETQYF.

This rearrangement joins TRBV20-1 to TRBJ2-7, with 7 bases identical to TRBD2. Germline V gene lookup returns CDR1 DFQATT and CDR2 SNEGSKA (reference sequence). Trimming at V came to 0 bases and at J to 6 bases, leaving 5 bases not matched to a gene. The CDR3 runs 13 residues. The CDR3 nucleotides are TGCAGTGCTAGAGATTCTACGGGGGGCGAGCAGTACTTC. This encodes CSARDSTGGEQYF.

The table lists this clonotype with a few counts. This chain joins TRBV27 and TRBJ2-4; 10 bases are shared with TRBD1. Trimming took 5 bases from V and 11 from J; bases not matched to a gene: 9. The germline gives CDR1 MNHEY, CDR2 SMNVEV (reference sequence). The length of the CDR3 is 14 residues. The DNA for the CDR3 is TGTGCCAGCAGTCCGACAGGGGGCCCCCACGTTCAGTACTTC. Amino acids: CASSPTGGPHVQYF.

This clonotype came up a few times. The chain links TRBV29-1 to TRBJ2-1; TRBD1 might be the D (6 bases). Germline V CDR1 and CDR2: SQVTM, ANQGSEA. V lost 3 bases and J 6 bases, leaving 12 bases between the germline ends. This CDR3 is 13 amino acids long. The CDR3 sequence is CSVELQGGNEQFF. In DNA form, the CDR3 reads TGCAGCGTTGAGCTACAGGGTGGCAATGAGCAGTTCTTC.

The CDR3 loop reads CASRPEVYTEAFF. For the CDR3, the DNA is TGTGCCAGCAGACCCGAAGTGTACACTGAAGCTTTCTTT. The rearrangement uses TRBV2 and TRBJ1-1; D not resolved. Trimming cost V 6 bases and J 3 bases, with 11 bases left between them. Germline CDR1 and CDR2: SNHLY and FYNNEI. CDR3 length: 13 amino acids.

Worth noting for this clonotype: The DNA is left out, because the CDR3 cannot be placed on it with certainty; the CDR3 is given as TCRdb lists it. This chain joins TRBV6-6 and TRBJ1-2. Ends included, the CDR3 has 14 residues. The V gene's germline CDR1 is MNHNY and CDR2 SVGAGI (reference sequence). CDR3 sequence reads: CASSSSTGSRGYTF.

This clonotype was seen at least ten times. This chain links TRBV4-3 with TRBJ2-4, with a possible D match to TRBD2 (6 bases). With 1 base removed from V and 6 bases from J, the gap between germline ends came to 16 bases. The CDR3 totals 16 residues. Germline loops: CDR1 LGHNA, CDR2 YSLEER. CDR3 sequence: CASSQGRAGRRNIQYF. In DNA form, the CDR3 reads TGCGCCAGCAGCCAAGGTCGTGCGGGACGGAGAAACATTCAGTACTTC.

The V and J genes are TRBV6-1 and TRBJ1-2; 7 bases are shared with TRBD1. This CDR3 has 13 amino acids. The V segment lost 5 bases and the J segment 7 bases; nucleotides outside the gene matches: 7. Germline CDR1 is MNHNS and CDR2 is SASEGT. CDR3 DNA: TGTGCCAGCAGTCCCGAGCGGGACAGTGGCTACACCTTC. It codes for CASSPERDSGYTF.

This clonotype was observed a handful of times. The chain employs TRBV4-1 and TRBJ1-2, with D uncertain. The length of the CDR3 is 14 residues. CDR1 and CDR2 from the germline V gene are MGHRA and YSYEKL. V gave up 4 bases and J gave up 3 bases, with 12 bases separating them. Here the CDR3 reads CASSRPDAHYGYTF. CDR3 coding DNA: TGCGCCAGCAGCCGTCCGGACGCCCACTATGGCTACACCTTC.

This clonotype has more than one count but fewer than ten. This chain links TRBV20-1 with TRBJ2-7; D gene uncertain. Germline loops: CDR1 DFQATT, CDR2 SNEGSKA (reference sequence). CDR3 length equals 12 residues. The CDR3 nucleotides are TGCAGCCCCCGGCGACGGTTCTACGAGCAGTACGTC. The encoded protein is CSPRRRFYEQYV.

The chain employs TRBV29-1 and TRBJ2-7; perhaps D is TRBD1 or TRBD2 (6 bases each). This CDR3 is built from 12 residues. The V end lost 6 bases, the J end lost 3 bases, and 12 bases lay between the germline ends. Germline assignment: CDR1 SQVTM and CDR2 ANQGSEA. The CDR3 region has the DNA TGCAGCGTCATACAGGGAGGCTACGAGCAGTACTTC. Its translation is CSVIQGGYEQYF.

This sequence joins TRBV20-1 and TRBJ1-3; no clear D. Trimming took 0 bases from V and 4 from J, leaving 4 bases between them. The germline gives CDR1 DFQATT, CDR2 SNEGSKA (reference sequence). The CDR3 runs 12 residues. The CDR3 DNA reads TGCAGTGCTAGAGAACCCGGAAACACCATATATTTT. It encodes CSAREPGNTIYF.

This clonotype was detected a few times. The V and J genes are TRBV7-2 and TRBJ2-7; 11 positions match TRBD2. The germline gives CDR1 SGHTA, CDR2 FQGNSA. The ends lost 5 bases at V and 2 bases at J; junction bases unmatched: 5. CDR3 length: 15 amino acids. CDR3 amino acids: CASSQRLAGTYEQYF. The CDR3 DNA is TGTGCCAGCAGCCAGAGACTAGCGGGGACCTACGAGCAGTACTTC.